This entry lists 26 T cell receptor beta chains sequenced from one sample in a study of blood T cell repertoires in COVID-19. Sequenced by immunoSEQ multiplex PCR; TCRdb stores in-frame clones only, minus some. The sample has around 80,000 clones; around 87% are singletons. The sequenced sample consisted of peripheral blood. The receptor set was obtained from an older man with active or convalescent COVID-19.

The chain employs TRBV7-8 and TRBJ2-2, with 8 bases lining up with TRBD2. CDR1 and CDR2 from the germline V gene are SGHVS and FQNEAQ. There are 15 residues in the CDR3. V lost 4 bases, J lost 4 bases, and 5 bases stayed unmatched. CDR3 protein: CASSSRGGITGELFF. Written as DNA, the CDR3 is TGTGCCAGCAGCTCGCGCGGGGGGATCACCGGGGAGCTGTTTTTT.

The rearrangement links TRBV6-1 to TRBJ1-5, with D possibly being TRBD1 (6 bases). Germline V gives CDR1 MNHNS, CDR2 SASEGT. The CDR3 runs to 16 residues. The V and J ends lost 1 base and 0 bases respectively, with 10 bases between them. CDR3 amino acids: CASSEGQGNSNQPQHF. For the CDR3, the DNA is TGTGCCAGCAGTGAAGGGCAGGGGAATAGCAATCAGCCCCAGCATTTT.

The chain is built from TRBV5-1 and TRBJ2-2, with 8 bases aligning to TRBD2. The CDR3 runs 17 residues. The V gene's germline CDR1 is SGHRS and CDR2 YFSETQ. J was trimmed by 6 bases and V by 1 base; bases with no gene match: 11. The CDR3 is CASSLMLAGGVAGELFF. In DNA form, the CDR3 reads TGCGCCAGCAGCTTGATGCTCGCGGGAGGAGTCGCCGGGGAGCTGTTTTTT.

The chain couples TRBV5-1 to TRBJ2-3; the D is unclear. Germline V gene data show CDR1 as SGHRS and CDR2 as YFSETQ. Trimming took off 4 bases at V and 4 bases at J, with 4 bases between the two ends. This CDR3 has 11 amino acids. This CDR3 reads CASSHSDTQYF. The CDR3 bases are TGCGCCAGCAGCCACTCAGATACGCAGTATTTT.

In nucleotides, the CDR3 is TGTGCCAGCAGCAGAACTAGCGGGGGGGCCGCCAATGAGCAGTTCTTC. Translated, it gives CASSRTSGGAANEQFF. This rearrangement joins TRBV7-2 to TRBJ2-1; 13 nucleotides match TRBD2. Germline V gives CDR1 SGHTA, CDR2 FQGNSA. Trimming cost V 5 bases and J 6 bases; bases outside gene matches: 7. The CDR3 has 16 amino acids.

J is TRBJ2-1 and V is TRBV19, with 7 bases matching TRBD2. The CDR3 is 15 amino acids. Per the germline V gene, CDR1 is LNHDA and CDR2 is SQIVND (reference sequence). Trimming removed 5 bases from V and 8 bases from J; junction bases left unmatched: 12. DNA of the CDR3: TGTGCCAGTAGTCCAACTAGCGTTCCGGGCGATGAGCAGTTCTTC. It is translated as CASSPTSVPGDEQFF.

This chain joins TRBV14 and TRBJ1-1, with TRBD1 identical over 7 bases. V lost 4 bases, J lost 3 bases, and 8 bases stayed unmatched. Germline values: CDR1 SGHDN, CDR2 FVKESK. The CDR3 totals 15 residues. CDR3 loop: CASSPTGTQHTEAFF. The CDR3 region has the DNA TGTGCCAGCAGCCCGACAGGGACACAACACACTGAAGCTTTCTTT.

The J gene is TRBJ1-3, the V gene TRBV7-9; D gene unclear. Germline V gene lookup returns CDR1 SEHNR and CDR2 FQNEAQ (reference sequence). The length of the CDR3 is 13 residues. Trimming took off 5 bases at V and 4 bases at J, with 9 bases between the two ends. CDR3 region: CASSELWGNTIYF. CDR3 coding DNA: TGTGCCAGCAGCGAACTGTGGGGAAACACCATATATTTT.

V usage is TRBV18 and J usage is TRBJ1-1; 12 bases are shared with TRBD1. Trimming took 0 bases from V and 0 from J; bases not matched to a gene: 8. The CDR3 is 19 amino acids. Germline values: CDR1 KGHSH, CDR2 LQKENI. The DNA for the CDR3 is TGTGCCAGCTCACCACCGGCCCGGGGACAGGGGGCGGTGAACACTGAAGCTTTCTTT. Translation: CASSPPARGQGAVNTEAFF. The whole variable domain, remainder taken from reference TRBV18 and TRBJ1-1, is NAGVMQNPRHLVRRRGQEARLRCSPMKGHSHVYWYRQLPEEGLKFMVYLQKENIIDESGMPKERFSAEFPKEGPSILRIQQVVRGDSAAYFCASSPPARGQGAVNTEAFFGQGTRLTVV.

This sequence joins TRBV6-2 or TRBV6-3 and TRBJ1-5; D is undetermined. Germline V lookup: CDR1 MNHEY, CDR2 SVGEGT. The CDR3 sequence is 15 residues long. V was trimmed by 0 bases and J by 4 bases, leaving 10 bases between them. The chain's CDR3 is CASSYSTTSNQPQHF. In DNA form, the CDR3 reads TGTGCCAGCAGTTACTCGACTACGTCTAATCAGCCCCAGCATTTT.

This rearrangement joins TRBV7-2 to TRBJ1-5; D unresolved. CDR3 size: 13 residues. The V gene's germline CDR1 is SGHTA and CDR2 FQGNSA. V was pared by 3 bases and J by 4 bases, with 7 bases between. CDR3 nucleotides: TGTGCCAGCAGCTTCCCGGGGAATCAGCCCCAGCATTTT. This translates into CASSFPGNQPQHF.

This sequence joins TRBV27 and TRBJ1-2; D uncertain. This CDR3 region has 14 residues. Germline loops: CDR1 MNHEY, CDR2 SMNVEV (reference sequence). V was clipped by 3 bases and J by 1 base, with 9 bases between them. DNA for the CDR3: TGTGCCAGCAGTTTCGACGGGGATAACTATGGCTACACCTTC. Its protein is CASSFDGDNYGYTF.

This clone was counted once. The chain joins TRBV28 to TRBJ2-6; D not certain. The length of the CDR3 is 16 residues. Trimming removed 4 bases from V and 0 bases from J, with 10 bases in between. CDR1 is MDHEN, CDR2 SYDVKM, per germline. CDR3 sequence: CASSYWAGSGANVLTF. The CDR3 DNA reads as TGTGCCAGCAGTTATTGGGCTGGCTCTGGGGCCAACGTCCTGACTTTC.

The chain uses TRBV3-1 (or the pseudogene TRBV3-2) and TRBJ2-1; TRBD2 aligns across 12 bases. After removal of 0 bases from V and 9 bases from J, the junction contained 3 bases not matched to a gene. Looked up from germline, CDR1 is LGHDT and CDR2 is YNNKEL (reference sequence). The CDR3 has 15 amino acids. The CDR3 reads CASSQDLAGGIEQFF. CDR3 bases: TGTGCCAGCAGCCAAGATCTAGCGGGAGGGATTGAGCAGTTCTTC.

This clone came up a few times. This chain uses TRBV3-1 (or the pseudogene TRBV3-2) with TRBJ1-1; D remains ambiguous. V was pared by 2 bases and J by 8 bases, with 12 bases between. The germline V gene encodes CDR1 LGHDT and CDR2 YNNKEL (reference sequence). CDR3 size: 13 residues. The CDR3, as DNA: TGTGCCAGCAGCCAATCGGGTACACACGAAGCTTTCTTT. Its protein is CASSQSGTHEAFF.

The count of this clone is one. The chain carries TRBV6-6 and TRBJ1-1; D gene uncertain. Germline loops: CDR1 MNHNY, CDR2 SVGAGI (reference sequence). Trimming cost V 6 bases and J 6 bases, with 17 bases left between them. The CDR3 is 14 residues long. DNA for the CDR3: TGTGCCAGCAGCGTAGATAAGCTGGGAGCTGAAGCTTTCTTT. Protein product: CASSVDKLGAEAFF.

V gene TRBV3-1 (or the pseudogene TRBV3-2) combines with J gene TRBJ2-2, with D possibly matching TRBD2 (5 bases). Germline lookup yields CDR1 LGHDT and CDR2 YNNKEL (reference sequence). The V and J ends lost 2 bases and 1 base respectively, with 14 bases between them. The CDR3 covers 17 residues. CDR3 DNA: TGTGCCAGCAGCCAAATTAGAAGGGCGGGGAACACCGGGGAGCTGTTTTTT. It is translated as CASSQIRRAGNTGELFF.

The rearrangement uses TRBV6-5 and TRBJ2-3, with D possibly matching TRBD2 (7 bases). The V end was cut by 3 bases, the J end by 4 bases, with 11 bases between. Germline-derived CDR1 and CDR2 are MNHEY and SVGAGI. The CDR3 totals 14 residues. The CDR3 DNA is TGTGCCAGCAGTTATTCGGGGGGCTCAGATACGCAGTATTTT. Translation: CASSYSGGSDTQYF.

This sequence joins TRBV5-1 and TRBJ2-6; 7 bases fit TRBD1. With 3 bases clipped from V and 0 bases from J, the junction kept 9 bases outside the gene matches. This CDR3 has 18 amino acids. Germline lookup yields CDR1 SGHRS and CDR2 YFSETQ. The CDR3 bases are TGCGCCAGCAGCTCCTTTGGACAGGCGAACTCTGGGGCCAACGTCCTGACTTTC. It is translated as CASSSFGQANSGANVLTF.

This clone appeared once. The genes are TRBV14 and TRBJ2-5; TRBD2 agrees at 7 bases. The CDR3 has 14 amino acids. Germline V gene sequence: CDR1 SGHDN, CDR2 FVKESK. V shed 3 bases and J 2 bases; nucleotides not matched to a gene: 3. The CDR3 reads CASSHGGGQETQYF. The CDR3 nucleotides read TGTGCCAGCAGCCATGGCGGGGGACAAGAGACCCAGTACTTC. Based on the CDR3 plus reference TRBV14 and TRBJ2-5, the full variable domain is EAGVTQFPSHSVIEKGQTVTLRCDPISGHDNLYWYRRVMGKEIKFLLHFVKESKQDESGMPNNRFLAERTGGTYSTLKVQPAELEDSGVYFCASSHGGGQETQYFGPGTRLLVL.

The chain uses TRBV19 and TRBJ1-4, with D possibly being TRBD1 (6 bases). CDR1 is LNHDA, CDR2 SQIVND, per germline (reference sequence). Trimming pared 5 bases from V and 10 bases from J, leaving 17 bases between. The CDR3 is 14 residues long. This CDR3 is CASSHRVQAGKLFF. CDR3 nucleotides: TGTGCCAGTAGTCACAGGGTTCAGGCTGGAAAACTGTTTTTT.

Comments on this clone: A read error may produce the germline difference seen at one junction end. The sample has other DNA sequences that encode this CDR3 too. The V gene is TRBV7-2, the J gene TRBJ2-2, with D possibly matching TRBD1 (5 bases). Germline V gene lookup returns CDR1 SGHTA and CDR2 FQGNSA. The CDR3 sequence is 13 residues long. CDR3 in amino acids: CASSLDSYGELFF. In nucleotides, the CDR3 is TGTGCTAGCAGCCTCGACAGCTACGGGGAGCTGTTTTTT.

The V and J genes are TRBV5-1 and TRBJ2-5; TRBD1 matches 8 bases. The germline V gene encodes CDR1 SGHRS and CDR2 YFSETQ. The J segment lost 0 bases and the V segment lost 3 bases, leaving 7 bases of the junction unmatched. This CDR3 contains 16 residues. CDR3 sequence: CASSWTGTGNQETQYF. CDR3 DNA: TGCGCCAGCAGCTGGACCGGGACAGGTAACCAAGAGACCCAGTACTTC.

The chain couples TRBV6-5 to TRBJ1-5, with TRBD1 identical over 7 bases. The V and J ends lost 6 bases and 3 bases, in that order; junction bases with no gene match: 5. The CDR3 consists of 14 residues. The germline V gene encodes CDR1 MNHEY and CDR2 SVGAGI. CDR3 protein: CASSSGQINQPQHF. CDR3 coding DNA: TGTGCCAGCAGCTCGGGACAGATCAATCAGCCCCAGCATTTT.

The chain combines TRBV19 with TRBJ1-2; 7 bases line up with TRBD1. Germline lookup yields CDR1 LNHDA and CDR2 SQIVND (reference sequence). The CDR3 spans 13 residues. V dropped 7 bases and J dropped 4; count of bases not matched to a gene: 6. The CDR3 reads CASTDREPYGYTF. The CDR3 nucleotides read TGTGCCAGTACTGACAGGGAACCCTATGGCTACACCTTC. Together with reference TRBV19 and TRBJ1-2, the CDR3 gives the full variable domain: DGGITQSPKYLFRKEGQNVTLSCEQNLNHDAMYWYRQDPGQGLRLIYYSQIVNDFQKGDIAEGYSVSREKKESFPLTVTSAQKNPTAFYLCASTDREPYGYTFGSGTRLTVV.

This chain uses TRBV2 with TRBJ1-1; possible D gene TRBD1, 5 bases. The CDR3 consists of 14 residues. Germline V gives CDR1 SNHLY, CDR2 FYNNEI. Trimming removed 7 bases from V and 0 bases from J, with 12 bases in between. Written as DNA, the CDR3 is TGTGCCAGCATGACAGCCTTCATGAACACTGAAGCTTTCTTT. Translating it yields CASMTAFMNTEAFF.